These 18 T cell receptor beta chains share one sample of origin, sequenced in a study of cytomegalovirus exposure and HLA in healthy donors. Use of 60 Vbeta and 13 Jbeta primers characterized the PCR. The method was immunoSEQ multiplex PCR; TCRdb's version includes in-frame clones alone and lacks a portion of them. Its clone listing holds 130,000 to 150,000 clones. Material for sequencing was PBMCs. Receptor source: a male donor in good health and CMV-seronegative.

The CDR3 DNA reads as TGTGCCTGGGGCGGGGGCACCTACAATGAGCAGTTCTTC. This encodes CAWGGGTYNEQFF. V usage is TRBV30 and J usage is TRBJ2-1; D is perhaps TRBD2 (7 bases). The CDR3 is 13 amino acids. CDR1 and CDR2 from the germline V gene are GTSNPN and SVGIG (reference sequence). V was cut by 5 bases and J by 2 bases, with 10 bases left in between.

The chain couples TRBV13 to TRBJ1-4, with 7 positions matching TRBD1. V lost 2 bases, J lost 8 bases, and 8 bases stayed unmatched. The CDR3 totals 15 residues. CDR1 is PRHDT, CDR2 FYEKMQ, per germline (reference sequence). CDR3 nucleotides: TGTGCCAGCAGCTTACGCACAGGGGAGGAGGAAAAACTGTTTTTT. Its protein is CASSLRTGEEEKLFF.

The V call is TRBV30, the J call TRBJ1-5, with unresolved D. With 2 bases removed from V and 2 bases from J, the gap between germline ends came to 7 bases. Germline assignment: CDR1 GTSNPN and CDR2 SVGIG (reference sequence). The CDR3 covers 13 residues. The CDR3 sequence: CAWSSTGNQPQHF. The CDR3 DNA reads TGTGCCTGGAGTTCAACGGGCAATCAGCCCCAGCATTTT.

This chain links TRBV2 with TRBJ1-1, with 9 bases identical to TRBD1. The CDR3 is 16 residues long. Per the germline V gene, CDR1 is SNHLY and CDR2 is FYNNEI. The J segment lost 1 base and the V segment lost 3 bases, leaving 6 bases of the junction unmatched. CDR3 DNA: TGTGCCAGCAGTGATCCATGGACAGGGGAGAACACTGAAGCTTTCTTT. This gives the protein CASSDPWTGENTEAFF. Using reference TRBV2 and TRBJ1-1 for the parts outside the CDR3, the full variable domain is EPEVTQTPSHQVTQMGQEVILRCVPISNHLYFYWYRQILGQKVEFLVSFYNNEISEKSEIFDDQFSVERPDGSNFTLKIRSTKLEDSAMYFCASSDPWTGENTEAFFGQGTRLTVV.

This rearrangement joins TRBV30 to TRBJ2-5; D not resolved. V dropped 3 bases and J dropped 3 bases, with 5 bases sitting between them. CDR1 GTSNPN and CDR2 SVGIG come from the germline V gene (reference sequence). The CDR3 spans 11 residues. CDR3 amino acids: CAWSLKETQYF. CDR3 bases: TGTGCCTGGAGCTTAAAAGAGACCCAGTACTTC.

The V gene is TRBV6-4, the J gene TRBJ2-7; 13 bases match TRBD2. CDR1 and CDR2 from the germline V gene are MRHNA and SNTAGT. The CDR3 consists of 16 residues. The trim removed 9 bases at V and 3 bases at J, leaving 11 bases unmatched. The CDR3 nucleotides are TGTGCCAGAGTACTAGCGGGAGGGTCTTCTAACTACGAGCAGTACTTC. Translation: CARVLAGGSSNYEQYF.

The V call is TRBV5-6, the J call TRBJ1-1; 11 positions match TRBD1. Trimming took 4 bases from V and 3 from J; bases not matched to a gene: 2. CDR3 size: 14 residues. Germline assignment: CDR1 SGHDT and CDR2 YYEEEE. The CDR3 reads CASSPGQGDTEAFF. The DNA of the CDR3 is TGTGCCAGCAGCCCGGGACAGGGGGACACTGAAGCTTTCTTT.

The V call is TRBV27, the J call TRBJ2-4; 14 bases align to TRBD2. V was clipped by 3 bases and J by 12 bases; unmatched bases: 4. From germline, CDR1 is MNHEY and CDR2 SMNVEV (reference sequence). The CDR3 spans 14 residues. DNA for the CDR3: TGTGCCAGCAGTTTGGGACTAGCGGGAGTCGATCAGTACTTC. Translating gives CASSLGLAGVDQYF.

The V call is TRBV28, the J call TRBJ1-2; D not resolved. Germline CDR1 is MDHEN and CDR2 is SYDVKM. This CDR3 spans 13 amino acids. Trimming left V 3 bases short and J 0 bases short, with 5 bases between. DNA for the CDR3: TGTGCCAGCAGTTTCACACCTAACTATGGCTACACCTTC. It specifies CASSFTPNYGYTF.

The chain employs TRBV6-5 and TRBJ2-5; no clear D gene. V gave up 2 bases and J gave up 1 base, with 11 bases separating them. The CDR3 is made up of 15 amino acids. Germline V lookup: CDR1 MNHEY, CDR2 SVGAGI. The CDR3 DNA sequence: TGTGCCAGCAGTTACAGTCGGCTAGTCCAAGAGACCCAGTACTTC. As protein: CASSYSRLVQETQYF.

This rearrangement joins TRBV15 to TRBJ2-5; no clear D gene. Trimming took off 0 bases at V and 5 bases at J, with 7 bases between the two ends. CDR3 length equals 13 residues. Per germline, CDR1 LNHNV and CDR2 YYDKDF (reference sequence). This chain's CDR3 is CATSRDFRETQYF. In nucleotides, the CDR3 is TGTGCCACCAGCAGAGACTTTCGGGAGACCCAGTACTTC.

The rearrangement uses TRBV14 and TRBJ1-6; D perhaps matches TRBD1 (6 bases). The CDR3 has 17 amino acids. Deletions cut 6 bases from V and 0 bases from J, with 15 bases between. Germline V gene data show CDR1 as SGHDN and CDR2 as FVKESK. CDR3 bases: TGTGCCAGCAGGATGGGGGCGGAGAGCTCCTATAATTCACCCCTCCACTTT. Translation: CASRMGAESSYNSPLHF.

This chain links TRBV7-9 with TRBJ1-4; 7 nucleotides align to TRBD1. Germline V CDR1 and CDR2: SEHNR, FQNEAQ (reference sequence). The trim removed 2 bases at V and 0 bases at J, leaving 6 bases unmatched. This CDR3 region has 17 residues. Here the CDR3 reads CASSLLGTAATNEKLFF. CDR3 coding DNA: TGTGCCAGCAGCTTATTAGGGACAGCAGCAACTAATGAAAAACTGTTTTTT.

V usage is TRBV5-1 and J usage is TRBJ2-7; D might be TRBD1 (5 bases). Germline-derived CDR1 and CDR2 are SGHRS and YFSETQ. Trimming took off 4 bases at V and 6 bases at J, with 17 bases between the two ends. There are 14 residues in the CDR3. The CDR3 sequence is CASSQTVGNFEQYF. CDR3 DNA sequence: TGCGCCAGCAGCCAGACAGTAGGTAATTTCGAGCAGTACTTC.

The chain carries TRBV27 and TRBJ2-2; D possibly corresponds to TRBD2 (6 bases). CDR3 length: 15 amino acids. Germline CDR1 is MNHEY and CDR2 is SMNVEV (reference sequence). The V end lost 3 bases, the J end lost 0 bases, and 8 bases lay between the germline ends. CDR3 in DNA: TGTGCCAGCAGTTTGGGACTGACGAACACCGGGGAGCTGTTTTTT. Translation: CASSLGLTNTGELFF.

This chain uses TRBV29-1 with TRBJ2-3; 9 nucleotides line up with TRBD1. Germline lookup yields CDR1 SQVTM and CDR2 ANQGSEA. V was pared by 5 bases and J by 7 bases, with 10 bases of the junction left unmatched. This CDR3 region has 14 residues. DNA for the CDR3: TGCAGCGTTCCGAGGGGACAGGGAACCCATACGCAGTATTTT. It specifies CSVPRGQGTHTQYF.

The chain uses TRBV5-6 and TRBJ1-6, with 8 bases fitting TRBD1. The CDR3 has 15 residues. Germline V gives CDR1 SGHDT, CDR2 YYEEEE. Trimming at V came to 0 bases and at J to 10 bases, leaving 6 bases not matched to a gene. CDR3 nucleotides: TGTGCCAGCAGCTTGGGGACAGGGTCGGGGTCACCCCTCCACTTT. This encodes CASSLGTGSGSPLHF.

V and J are TRBV11-2 and TRBJ1-1; TRBD1 might be the D (5 bases). Trimming removed 6 bases at V and 2 bases at J, with 10 bases between. Per the germline V gene, CDR1 is SGHAT and CDR2 is FQNNGV. The CDR3 runs 13 residues. CDR3 coding DNA: TGTGCCAGCAGTTCAGACAGAAACACTGAAGCTTTCTTT. This codes for CASSSDRNTEAFF.